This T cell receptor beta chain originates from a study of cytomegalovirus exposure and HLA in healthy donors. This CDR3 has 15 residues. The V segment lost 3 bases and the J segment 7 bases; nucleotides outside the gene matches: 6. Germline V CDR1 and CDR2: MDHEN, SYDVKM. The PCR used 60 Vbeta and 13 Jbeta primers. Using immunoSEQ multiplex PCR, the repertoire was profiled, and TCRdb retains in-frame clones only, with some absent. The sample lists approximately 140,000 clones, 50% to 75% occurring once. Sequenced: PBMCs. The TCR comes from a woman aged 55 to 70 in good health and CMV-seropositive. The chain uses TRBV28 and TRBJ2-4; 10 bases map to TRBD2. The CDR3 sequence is CASSFGAGGNNIQYF. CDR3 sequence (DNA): TGTGCCAGCAGTTTTGGAGCGGGAGGGAATAACATTCAGTACTTC.